These 23 T cell receptor beta chains originate from one sample sequenced in a study of blood T cells in healthy people across ages (dated by TCRdb to about 2015). Library preparation used 5' RACE. TCRdb shows the sequencer as Illumina HiSeq 2500. A second 7 to 11 cycle PCR used a sample-barcoded 5' primer and a J-beta primer mix. The public reads were reanalyzed by TCRdb: fastp trimming at Q25, MiXCR alignment, in-frame beta chains only. Every entry covers one CDR3 protein and lists the most common genes and DNA from its rows. This sample lists 380,000 or so distinct CDR3 sequences; about 55% were detected once. 51% of the sample is taken by the ten largest. The sample comprised blood. These receptors were taken from a man aged 60 to 69 in good health.

The J gene is TRBJ2-1, the V gene TRBV30; possibly TRBD1 for D (5 bases). Germline loops: CDR1 GTSNPN, CDR2 SVGIG (reference sequence). Trimming stripped 0 bases from V and 9 bases from J, with 12 bases between. The CDR3 is 13 residues long. The DNA of the CDR3 is TGTGCCTGGAGTGTACAGGCAAGTTCTGAGCAGTTCTTC. Protein sequence: CAWSVQASSEQFF.

This rearrangement joins TRBV6-5 to TRBJ2-3; tentatively, D is TRBD1 (6 bases). Germline V CDR1 and CDR2: MNHEY, SVGAGI. V lost 6 bases, J lost 1 base, and 17 bases lay in between. The CDR3 is 16 amino acids. DNA of the CDR3: TGTGCCAGCAGACCTACAGGGAATTCGGGCACAGATACGCAGTATTTT. Amino acids: CASRPTGNSGTDTQYF.

The V call is TRBV27, the J call TRBJ2-7; 7 bases fit TRBD1. V shed 5 bases, J shed 0 bases, and the junction held 10 bases outside the gene matches. The CDR3 is 16 amino acids. The germline CDR1 and CDR2 sequences are MNHEY and SMNVEV (reference sequence). The CDR3 sequence is CASSLSAGQASYEQYF. DNA for the CDR3: TGTGCCAGCAGTCTGTCCGCAGGACAGGCCTCCTACGAGCAGTACTTC.

This clonotype was observed a few times. This rearrangement joins TRBV7-2 to TRBJ1-2; possibly TRBD1 for D (5 bases). From germline, CDR1 is SGHTA and CDR2 FQGNSA. V was shortened by 5 bases and J by 8 bases, with 18 bases between the two germline ends. This CDR3 region has 14 residues. The CDR3: CASSQTGTAGGYTF. The DNA for the CDR3 is TGTGCCAGCAGCCAAACCGGGACCGCGGGGGGCTACACCTTC.

V usage is TRBV29-1 and J usage is TRBJ1-5; D unclear. V was pared by 7 bases and J by 3 bases, with 13 bases between. Germline CDR1 SQVTM, CDR2 ANQGSEA. This CDR3 is built from 13 residues. CDR3 sequence reads: CSAITDNNQPQHF. The CDR3 DNA reads as TGCAGCGCTATAACAGATAACAATCAGCCCCAGCATTTT.

This clonotype was observed a few times. The chain joins TRBV10-3 to TRBJ2-4; 11 nucleotides line up with TRBD2. The tail of the sequence fits TRBJ2-7 better, so the J call may be wrong. Germline V gene sequence: CDR1 ENHRY, CDR2 SYGVKD. The CDR3 has 16 residues. This CDR3 is CAISESLAGGTYEQYF. CDR3 bases: TGTGCCATCAGTGAGTCCCTAGCGGGAGGAACGTACGAGCAGTACTTC.

This clonotype occurred a few times. This chain uses TRBV7-2 with TRBJ1-2; D gene unclear. This CDR3 contains 15 residues. Trimming stripped 2 bases from V and 7 bases from J, with 17 bases between. Germline CDR1 is SGHTA and CDR2 is FQGNSA. CDR3 nucleotides: TGTGCCAGCAGCTTAAGGTCGGCTGAATCCCGTGGCTACACCTTC. Translation gives CASSLRSAESRGYTF.

V gene TRBV5-1 combines with J gene TRBJ2-7; D call uncertain. CDR3 length: 14 residues. Germline loops: CDR1 SGHRS, CDR2 YFSETQ. With 8 bases removed from V and 0 bases from J, the gap between germline ends came to 15 bases. The DNA of the CDR3 is TGCGCCAGTAGACCAAGGGTGAGCTCCTACGAGCAGTACTTC. It encodes CASRPRVSSYEQYF.

The J gene is TRBJ2-1, the V gene TRBV25-1; D is perhaps TRBD2 (6 bases). Deletions cut 3 bases from V and 0 bases from J, with 12 bases between. The CDR3 covers 16 residues. CDR1 and CDR2 from the germline V gene are MGHDK and SYGVNS. The chain's CDR3 is CASSEPGLTSYNEQFF. CDR3 nucleotide sequence: TGTGCCAGCAGTGAGCCTGGACTAACCTCCTACAATGAGCAGTTCTTC.

This sequence joins TRBV3-1 and TRBJ2-7; 8 bases are shared with TRBD2. The J segment lost 2 bases and the V segment lost 3 bases, leaving 6 bases of the junction unmatched. Germline V gene lookup returns CDR1 LGHDT and CDR2 YNNKEL (reference sequence). The CDR3 sequence is 15 residues long. CDR3: CASSQLLAGPYEQYF. CDR3 in DNA: TGTGCCAGCAGCCAGCTTCTAGCGGGCCCCTACGAGCAGTACTTC.

This chain joins TRBV20-1 and TRBJ2-2; TRBD1 aligns across 10 bases. Per germline, CDR1 DFQATT and CDR2 SNEGSKA (reference sequence). The CDR3 covers 16 residues. The V segment lost 0 bases and the J segment 6 bases; nucleotides outside the gene matches: 7. The CDR3 nucleotides read TGCAGTGCTAGAGATGCCGGGACAGGGGATTCCGGGGAGCTGTTTTTT. It encodes CSARDAGTGDSGELFF.

This clonotype has ten or more counts. CDR3 in amino acids: CAWSASGGVKVYGYTF. CDR3 DNA: TGTGCCTGGAGTGCGTCCGGAGGGGTCAAGGTCTATGGCTACACCTTC. The chain links TRBV30 to TRBJ1-2; D may be TRBD1 (5 bases). Germline CDR1 GTSNPN, CDR2 SVGIG (reference sequence). This CDR3 spans 16 amino acids. V gave up 1 base and J gave up 4 bases, with 19 bases separating them.

V and J are TRBV14 and TRBJ2-5; D may be TRBD1 (5 bases). CDR1 and CDR2 from the germline V gene are SGHDN and FVKESK. Between the trimmed V and J ends, which lost 1 base and 0 bases, there was a span of 12 bases. The length of the CDR3 is 16 residues. CDR3 bases: TGTGCCAGCAGCCAAGGGGGCCTAGGCCACCAAGAGACCCAGTACTTC. Encoded protein: CASSQGGLGHQETQYF.

The DNA of the CDR3 is TGCAGCGTTGGCAGGGAAGGTGAGCAGTTCTTC. Encoded protein: CSVGREGEQFF. This chain uses TRBV29-1 with TRBJ2-1; possibly TRBD1 for D (5 bases). Trimming took 4 bases from V and 9 from J, leaving 10 bases between them. CDR1 is SQVTM and CDR2 is ANQGSEA in the germline V gene. This CDR3 region has 11 residues.

The J gene is TRBJ1-6, the V gene TRBV20-1, with 8 bases fitting TRBD1. Trimming at V came to 4 bases and at J to 3 bases, leaving 5 bases not matched to a gene. The CDR3 length is 15 residues. Per the germline V gene, CDR1 is DFQATT and CDR2 is SNEGSKA (reference sequence). This CDR3 reads CSATGQGFYNSPLHF. CDR3 bases: TGCAGTGCTACCGGACAGGGTTTCTATAATTCACCCCTCCACTTT.

The genes are TRBV20-1 and TRBJ2-7, with 14 bases fitting TRBD2. V gave up 0 bases and J gave up 6 bases; unmatched junction bases: 10. The CDR3 contains 17 residues. Germline loops: CDR1 DFQATT, CDR2 SNEGSKA (reference sequence). The DNA of the CDR3 is TGCAGTGCTAGAGAGCAGACTAGCGGGGGGGCCTTTGGCGAGCAGTACTTC. Protein product: CSAREQTSGGAFGEQYF.

This clonotype was seen more than once but under ten times. The chain carries TRBV7-2 and TRBJ2-3; TRBD1 is a possible D gene (5 bases). The CDR3 spans 15 residues. Germline CDR1 reads SGHTA; CDR2 reads FQGNSA. V lost 1 base and J lost 3, with 11 bases in between. CDR3 in amino acids: CASSLEGRGTDTQYF. As DNA, the CDR3 is TGTGCCAGCAGCTTAGAGGGGCGCGGTACAGATACGCAGTATTTT.

This clonotype was picked up a small number of times. This rearrangement joins TRBV20-1 to TRBJ2-7, with D perhaps TRBD1 (5 bases). V lost 0 bases and J 7 bases, leaving 16 bases between the germline ends. Germline V CDR1 and CDR2: DFQATT, SNEGSKA (reference sequence). There are 14 residues in the CDR3. The CDR3 reads CSAREGLGVKEQYF. The DNA of the CDR3 is TGCAGTGCTAGAGAGGGGTTAGGGGTCAAGGAGCAGTACTTC.

The chain employs TRBV10-3 and TRBJ1-2; D is ambiguous. Per germline, CDR1 ENHRY and CDR2 SYGVKD. The length of the CDR3 is 13 residues. Trimming took 0 bases from V and 8 from J, leaving 10 bases between them. CDR3 loop: CAISESTASGYTF. The CDR3 DNA reads TGTGCCATCAGTGAGTCGACGGCTTCGGGCTACACCTTC.

This clonotype was picked up many times. The V call is TRBV7-2, the J call TRBJ2-1; D is unclear. Between the trimmed V and J ends, which lost 0 bases and 4 bases, there was a span of 7 bases. Germline V lookup: CDR1 SGHTA, CDR2 FQGNSA. This CDR3 region has 14 residues. The CDR3 loop is CASSLASRYNEQFF. The CDR3 DNA is TGTGCCAGCAGCTTAGCGTCGAGATACAATGAGCAGTTCTTC.

This clonotype was detected once. V and J are TRBV7-2 and TRBJ2-3; D perhaps matches TRBD1 (5 bases). In germline, CDR1 is SGHTA, CDR2 FQGNSA. This CDR3 spans 16 amino acids. The V gene lost 5 bases and the J gene lost 2 bases, with 17 bases spanning the gap. The CDR3 DNA follows: TGTGCCAGCAGCCCGGGCTTGGGGCGGCTCACAGATACGCAGTATTTT. It yields the protein CASSPGLGRLTDTQYF.

J is TRBJ2-7 and V is TRBV28; no firm D call. Germline loops: CDR1 MDHEN, CDR2 SYDVKM. V was pared by 8 bases and J by 5 bases, with 4 bases between. CDR3 length equals 9 residues. The CDR3 nucleotides read TGTGCCAGCTTCCACGAGCAGTACTTC. Residues: CASFHEQYF.

This clonotype showed up many times. V and J are TRBV2 and TRBJ2-1; no clear D gene. The V and J ends lost 3 bases and 8 bases respectively, with 14 bases between them. The CDR3 contains 14 residues. Per the germline V gene, CDR1 is SNHLY and CDR2 is FYNNEI. CDR3 residues: CASSDLGSWDEQFF. CDR3 bases: TGTGCCAGCAGTGATCTGGGGTCCTGGGATGAGCAGTTCTTC. Full variable domain (missing parts from reference TRBV2 and TRBJ2-1): EPEVTQTPSHQVTQMGQEVILRCVPISNHLYFYWYRQILGQKVEFLVSFYNNEISEKSEIFDDQFSVERPDGSNFTLKIRSTKLEDSAMYFCASSDLGSWDEQFFGPGTRLTVL.